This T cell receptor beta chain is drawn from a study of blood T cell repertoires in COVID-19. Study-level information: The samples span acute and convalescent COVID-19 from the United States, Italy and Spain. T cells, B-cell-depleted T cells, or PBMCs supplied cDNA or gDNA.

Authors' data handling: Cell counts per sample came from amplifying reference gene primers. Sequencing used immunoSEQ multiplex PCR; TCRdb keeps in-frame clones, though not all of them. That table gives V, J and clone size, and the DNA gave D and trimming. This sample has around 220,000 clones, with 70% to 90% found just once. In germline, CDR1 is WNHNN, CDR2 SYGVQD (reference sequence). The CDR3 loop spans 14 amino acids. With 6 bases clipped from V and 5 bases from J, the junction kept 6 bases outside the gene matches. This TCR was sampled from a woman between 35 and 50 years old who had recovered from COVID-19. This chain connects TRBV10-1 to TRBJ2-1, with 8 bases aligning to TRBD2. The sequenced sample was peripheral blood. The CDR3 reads CASSTRGADNEQFF. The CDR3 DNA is TGCGCCAGCAGCACGCGGGGGGCCGACAATGAGCAGTTCTTC.